One and the same sample provided the 5 T cell receptor beta chains below, sequenced in a study of blood T cell repertoires in COVID-19. Clones were sequenced by immunoSEQ multiplex PCR, and TCRdb holds only the in-frame ones, with some missing. The data contain about 150,000 clones, around 85% of them singletons. The specimen sequenced was peripheral blood. The receptors originated from a human donor in a cohort sampled during active COVID-19.

The table lists this clone with a count of one. The chain couples TRBV2 to TRBJ1-5, with TRBD1 as a possible D gene (6 bases). CDR3 length equals 14 residues. V was trimmed by 2 bases and J by 4 bases, leaving 9 bases between them. CDR1 is SNHLY, CDR2 FYNNEI, per germline. The DNA for the CDR3 is TGTGCCAGCAGTGAATGGGACATTAATCAGCCCCAGCATTTT. It yields the protein CASSEWDINQPQHF.

The genes are TRBV27 and TRBJ2-1, with TRBD2 matching over 9 bases. There are 16 residues in the CDR3. Germline V CDR1 and CDR2: MNHEY, SMNVEV (reference sequence). The junction had 4 bases not matched to a gene; V was cut back by 3 bases and J by 1 base. CDR3 nucleotide sequence: TGTGCCAGCAGTTTGGGGGCGGGAGGGTCCTACAATGAGCAGTTCTTC. This translates into CASSLGAGGSYNEQFF.

This sequence joins TRBV13 and TRBJ2-3; weak D call: TRBD2 (5 bases). This CDR3 contains 16 residues. Germline CDR1 reads PRHDT; CDR2 reads FYEKMQ (reference sequence). V lost 1 base and J 3 bases, leaving 14 bases between the germline ends. The CDR3 is CASSLDVPGGTDTQYF. In DNA, the CDR3 is TGTGCCAGCAGCTTAGATGTTCCTGGCGGGACAGATACGCAGTATTTT.

The genes are TRBV28 and TRBJ2-7; possible D gene TRBD1, 6 bases. Looked up from germline, CDR1 is MDHEN and CDR2 is SYDVKM. Trimming removed 3 bases from V and 9 bases from J, with 21 bases in between. CDR3 length: 15 amino acids. The CDR3 region has the DNA TGTGCCAGCAGTTTTTCGGCAGGGGAATCACGATGGCAGTACTTC. Amino acids: CASSFSAGESRWQYF.

The chain combines TRBV30 with TRBJ2-1, with D perhaps TRBD1 or TRBD2 (5 bases each). In germline, CDR1 is GTSNPN, CDR2 SVGIG (reference sequence). Trimming took off 8 bases at V and 8 bases at J, with 16 bases between the two ends. The CDR3 covers 12 residues. The CDR3: CAGGSGFYEQFF. CDR3 nucleotides: TGTGCCGGGGGATCCGGGTTTTATGAGCAGTTCTTC.